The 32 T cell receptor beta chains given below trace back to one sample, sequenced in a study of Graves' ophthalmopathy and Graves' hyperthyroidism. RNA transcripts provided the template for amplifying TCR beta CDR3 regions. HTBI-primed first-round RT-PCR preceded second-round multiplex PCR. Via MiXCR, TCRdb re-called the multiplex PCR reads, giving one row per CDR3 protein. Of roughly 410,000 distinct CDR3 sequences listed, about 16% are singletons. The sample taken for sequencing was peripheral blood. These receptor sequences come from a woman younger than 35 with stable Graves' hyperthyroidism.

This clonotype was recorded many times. The CDR3 DNA is TGTGCCAGCAGCTTCCTCGGACTAGCGGGAGTGGAGACCCAGTACTTC. Its protein is CASSFLGLAGVETQYF. The V call is TRBV7-8, the J call TRBJ2-5; 13 bases are a match to TRBD2. The CDR3 is made up of 16 amino acids. The ends lost 3 bases at V and 5 bases at J; junction bases unmatched: 6. CDR1 and CDR2 from the germline V gene are SGHVS and FQNEAQ.

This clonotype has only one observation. CDR3 loop: CASSARDRGSGTGELFF. As DNA, the CDR3 is TGTGCCAGCAGTGCCCGGGACAGGGGGTCGGGCACCGGGGAGCTGTTTTTT. The genes are TRBV6-1 and TRBJ2-2; 11 bases align to TRBD1. The CDR3 totals 17 residues. Germline V CDR1 and CDR2: MNHNS, SASEGT. V lost 4 bases to trimming and J lost 4 bases; unmatched junction nucleotides: 8.

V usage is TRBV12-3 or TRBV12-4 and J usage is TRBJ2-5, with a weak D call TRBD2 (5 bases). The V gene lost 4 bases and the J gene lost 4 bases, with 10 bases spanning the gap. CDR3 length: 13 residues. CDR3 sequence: CASSSSGIETQYF. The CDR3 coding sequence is TGTGCCAGCAGTTCGTCGGGGATAGAGACCCAGTACTTC.

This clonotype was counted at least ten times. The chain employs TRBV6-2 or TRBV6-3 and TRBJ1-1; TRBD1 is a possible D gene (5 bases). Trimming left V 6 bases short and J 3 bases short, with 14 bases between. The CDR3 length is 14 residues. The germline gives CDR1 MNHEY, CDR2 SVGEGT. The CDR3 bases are TGTGCCAGCAGATCACATCAGGGCTACACTGAAGCTTTCTTT. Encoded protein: CASRSHQGYTEAFF.

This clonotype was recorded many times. DNA of the CDR3: TGTGCCAGTACCCGCCAGGGACAGGGACATTCACCCCTCCACTTT. It codes for CASTRQGQGHSPLHF. This chain connects TRBV19 to TRBJ1-6; 9 bases agree with TRBD1. The V segment lost 7 bases and the J segment 8 bases; nucleotides outside the gene matches: 9. The CDR3 covers 15 residues. CDR1 is LNHDA, CDR2 SQIVND, per germline (reference sequence).

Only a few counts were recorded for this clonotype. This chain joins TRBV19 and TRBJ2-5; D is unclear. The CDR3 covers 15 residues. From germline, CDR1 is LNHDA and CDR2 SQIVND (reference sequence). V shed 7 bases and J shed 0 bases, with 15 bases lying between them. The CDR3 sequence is CASKAHGPNQETQYF. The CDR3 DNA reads TGTGCCAGTAAGGCCCATGGACCAAACCAAGAGACCCAGTACTTC. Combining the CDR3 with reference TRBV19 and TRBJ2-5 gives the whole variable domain DGGITQSPKYLFRKEGQNVTLSCEQNLNHDAMYWYRQDPGQGLRLIYYSQIVNDFQKGDIAEGYSVSREKKESFPLTVTSAQKNPTAFYLCASKAHGPNQETQYFGPGTRLLVL.

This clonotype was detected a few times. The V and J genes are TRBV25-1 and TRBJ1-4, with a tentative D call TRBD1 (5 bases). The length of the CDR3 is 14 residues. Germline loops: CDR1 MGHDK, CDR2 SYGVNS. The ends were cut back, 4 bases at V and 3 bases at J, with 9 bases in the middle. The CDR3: CASSGDGSNEKLFF. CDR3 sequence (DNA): TGTGCCAGCAGTGGGGACGGATCTAATGAAAAACTGTTTTTT.

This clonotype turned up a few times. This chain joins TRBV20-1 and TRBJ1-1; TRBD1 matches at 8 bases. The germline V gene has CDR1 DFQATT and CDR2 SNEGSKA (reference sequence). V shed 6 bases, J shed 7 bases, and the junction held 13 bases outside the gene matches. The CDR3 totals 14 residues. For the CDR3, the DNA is TGCAGTGCCCTAAGGCACGGACAGGGTGGTGAAGCTTTCTTT. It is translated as CSALRHGQGGEAFF.

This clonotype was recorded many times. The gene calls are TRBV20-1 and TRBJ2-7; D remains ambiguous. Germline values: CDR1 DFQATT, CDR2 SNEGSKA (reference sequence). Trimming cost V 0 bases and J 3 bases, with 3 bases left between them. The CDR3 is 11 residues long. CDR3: CSARDNYEQYF. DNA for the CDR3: TGCAGTGCTAGAGACAACTACGAGCAGTACTTC.

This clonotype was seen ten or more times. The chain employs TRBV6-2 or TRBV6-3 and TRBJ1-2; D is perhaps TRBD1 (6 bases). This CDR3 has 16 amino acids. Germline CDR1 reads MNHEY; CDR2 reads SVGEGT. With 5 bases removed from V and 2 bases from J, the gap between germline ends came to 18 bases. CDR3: CASSITAGEANYGYTF. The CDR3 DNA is TGTGCCAGCAGTATTACGGCAGGGGAGGCCAACTATGGCTACACCTTC.

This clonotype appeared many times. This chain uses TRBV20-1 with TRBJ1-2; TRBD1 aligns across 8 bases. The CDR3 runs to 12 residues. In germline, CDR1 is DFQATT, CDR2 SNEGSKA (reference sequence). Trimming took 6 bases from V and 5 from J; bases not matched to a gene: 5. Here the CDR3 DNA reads TGCAGTGCCTCGGGACAGGTTTATGGCTACACCTTC. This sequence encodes CSASGQVYGYTF.

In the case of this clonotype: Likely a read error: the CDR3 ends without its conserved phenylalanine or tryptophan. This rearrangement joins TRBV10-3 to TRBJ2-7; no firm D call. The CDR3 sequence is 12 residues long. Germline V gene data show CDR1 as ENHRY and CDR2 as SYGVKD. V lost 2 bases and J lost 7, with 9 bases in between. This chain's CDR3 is CAISERRGEQYL. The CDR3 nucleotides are TGTGCCATCAGTGAGCGGCGTGGGGAGCAGTACCTC.

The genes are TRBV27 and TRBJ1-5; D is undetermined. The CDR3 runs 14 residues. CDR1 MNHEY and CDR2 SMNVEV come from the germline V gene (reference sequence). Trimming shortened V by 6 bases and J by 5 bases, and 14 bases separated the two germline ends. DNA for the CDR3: TGTGCCAGCAGCCGTGCGGGAGGCGATCAGCCCCAGCATTTT. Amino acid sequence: CASSRAGGDQPQHF.

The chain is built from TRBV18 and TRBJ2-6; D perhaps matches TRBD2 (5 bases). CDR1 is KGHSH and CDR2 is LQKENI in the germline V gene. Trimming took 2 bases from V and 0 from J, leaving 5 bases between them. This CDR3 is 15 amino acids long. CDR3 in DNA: TGTGCCAGCTCACCAGGAGGCTCTGGGGCCAACGTCCTGACTTTC. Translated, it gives CASSPGGSGANVLTF.

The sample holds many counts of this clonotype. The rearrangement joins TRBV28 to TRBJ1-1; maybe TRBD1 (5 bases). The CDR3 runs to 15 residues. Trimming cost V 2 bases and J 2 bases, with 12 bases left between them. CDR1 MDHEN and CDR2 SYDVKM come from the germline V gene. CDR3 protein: CASSLPGHHNTEAFF. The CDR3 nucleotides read TGTGCCAGCAGTTTACCCGGACACCACAACACTGAAGCTTTCTTT.

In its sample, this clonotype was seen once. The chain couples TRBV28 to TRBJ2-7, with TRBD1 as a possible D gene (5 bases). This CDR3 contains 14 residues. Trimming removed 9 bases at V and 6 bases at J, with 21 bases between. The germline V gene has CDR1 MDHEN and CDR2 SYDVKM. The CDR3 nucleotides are TGTGCCAGTACCAAGGGTGGGGCGCTGAGCGAGCAGTACTTC. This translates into CASTKGGALSEQYF.

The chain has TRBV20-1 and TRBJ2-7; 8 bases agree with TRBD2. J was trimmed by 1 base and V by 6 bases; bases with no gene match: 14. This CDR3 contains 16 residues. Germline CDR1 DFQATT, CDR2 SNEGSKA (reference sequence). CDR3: CSAATPTSGSSYEQYF. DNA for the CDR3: TGCAGTGCAGCGACCCCTACTAGCGGAAGTTCCTACGAGCAGTACTTC.

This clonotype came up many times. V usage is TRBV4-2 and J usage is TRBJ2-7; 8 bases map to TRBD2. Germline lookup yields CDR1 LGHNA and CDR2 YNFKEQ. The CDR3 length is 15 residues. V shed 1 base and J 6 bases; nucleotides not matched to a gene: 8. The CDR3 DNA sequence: TGTGCCAGCAGCCAAGGGAGTAGCGGGGATCCCGAGCAGTACTTC. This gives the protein CASSQGSSGDPEQYF.

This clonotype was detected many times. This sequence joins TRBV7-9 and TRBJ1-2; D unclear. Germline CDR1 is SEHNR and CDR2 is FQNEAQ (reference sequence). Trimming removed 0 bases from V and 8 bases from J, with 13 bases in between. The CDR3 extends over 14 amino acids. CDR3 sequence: CASSLAPTGGGYTF. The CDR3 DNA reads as TGTGCCAGCAGCTTAGCGCCGACCGGCGGGGGCTACACCTTC.

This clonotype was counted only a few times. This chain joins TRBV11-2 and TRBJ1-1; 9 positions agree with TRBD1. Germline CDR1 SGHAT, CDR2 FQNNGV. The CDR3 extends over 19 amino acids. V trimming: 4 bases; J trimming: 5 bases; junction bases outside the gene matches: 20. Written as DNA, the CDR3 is TGTGCCAGCAGCTGGCGCATTTTCACAGGGGGCGTGTATGGAACTGAAGCTTTCTTT. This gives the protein CASSWRIFTGGVYGTEAFF.

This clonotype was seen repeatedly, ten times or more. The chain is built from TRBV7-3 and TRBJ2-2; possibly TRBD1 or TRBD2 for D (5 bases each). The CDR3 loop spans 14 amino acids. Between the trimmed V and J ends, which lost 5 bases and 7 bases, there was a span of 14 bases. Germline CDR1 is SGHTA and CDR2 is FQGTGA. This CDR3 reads CASSRHRGGGELFF. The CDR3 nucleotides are TGTGCCAGCAGCCGACATCGTGGGGGCGGGGAGCTGTTTTTT.

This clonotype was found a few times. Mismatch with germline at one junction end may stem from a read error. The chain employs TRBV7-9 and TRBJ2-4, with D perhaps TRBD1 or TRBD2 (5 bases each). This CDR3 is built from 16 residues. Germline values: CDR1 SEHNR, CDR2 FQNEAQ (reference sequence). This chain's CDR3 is CASSLGNLRGKNIKYF. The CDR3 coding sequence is TGTGCCAGCAGCTTAGGTAACCTGAGGGGCAAAAACATTAAGTACTTC.

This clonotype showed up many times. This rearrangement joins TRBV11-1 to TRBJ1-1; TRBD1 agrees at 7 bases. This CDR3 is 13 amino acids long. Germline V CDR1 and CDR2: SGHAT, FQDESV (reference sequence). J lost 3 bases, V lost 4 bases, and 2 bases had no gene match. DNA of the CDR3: TGTGCCAGCAGCTCCGGGACAGACACTGAAGCTTTCTTT. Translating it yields CASSSGTDTEAFF.

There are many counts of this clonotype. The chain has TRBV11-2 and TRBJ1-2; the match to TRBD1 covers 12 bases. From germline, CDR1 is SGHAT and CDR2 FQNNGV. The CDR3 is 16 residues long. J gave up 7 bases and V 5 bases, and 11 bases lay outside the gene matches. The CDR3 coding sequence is TGTGCCAGCAGCCCGACCGGGACAGGGGGCGGAGGTGGCTACACCTTC. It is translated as CASSPTGTGGGGGYTF.

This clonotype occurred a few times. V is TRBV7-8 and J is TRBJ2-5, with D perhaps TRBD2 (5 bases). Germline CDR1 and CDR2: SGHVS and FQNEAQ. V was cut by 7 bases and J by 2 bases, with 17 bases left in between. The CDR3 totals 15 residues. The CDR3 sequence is CASKMVANSQETQYF. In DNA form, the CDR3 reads TGTGCCAGCAAGATGGTAGCGAATTCTCAAGAGACCCAGTACTTC.

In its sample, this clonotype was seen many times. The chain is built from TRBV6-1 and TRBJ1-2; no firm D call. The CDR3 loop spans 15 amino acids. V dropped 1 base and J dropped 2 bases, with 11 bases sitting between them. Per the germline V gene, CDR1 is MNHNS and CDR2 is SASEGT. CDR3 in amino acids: CASSEGRQLNYGYTF. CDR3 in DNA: TGTGCCAGCAGTGAAGGAAGACAACTAAACTATGGCTACACCTTC.

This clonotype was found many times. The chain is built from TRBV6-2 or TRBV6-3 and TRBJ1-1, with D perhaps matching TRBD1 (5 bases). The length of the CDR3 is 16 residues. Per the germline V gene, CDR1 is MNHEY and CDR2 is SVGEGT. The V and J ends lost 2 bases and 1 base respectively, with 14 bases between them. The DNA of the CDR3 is TGTGCCAGCAGTTACGAATTGGGGGAGGCGAACACTGAAGCTTTCTTT. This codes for CASSYELGEANTEAFF.

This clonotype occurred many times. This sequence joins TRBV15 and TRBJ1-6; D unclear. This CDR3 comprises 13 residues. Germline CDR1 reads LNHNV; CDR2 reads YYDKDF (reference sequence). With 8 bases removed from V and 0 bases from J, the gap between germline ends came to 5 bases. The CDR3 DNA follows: TGTGCCACCGAACGCTCCTATAATTCACCCCTCCACTTT. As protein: CATERSYNSPLHF.

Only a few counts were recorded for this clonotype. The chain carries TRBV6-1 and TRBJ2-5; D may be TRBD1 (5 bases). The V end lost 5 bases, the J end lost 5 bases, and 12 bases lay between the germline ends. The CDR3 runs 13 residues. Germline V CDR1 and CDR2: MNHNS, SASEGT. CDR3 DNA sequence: TGTGCCAGCAGTCTAATACCAGGGGAGACCCAGTACTTC. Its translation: CASSLIPGETQYF.

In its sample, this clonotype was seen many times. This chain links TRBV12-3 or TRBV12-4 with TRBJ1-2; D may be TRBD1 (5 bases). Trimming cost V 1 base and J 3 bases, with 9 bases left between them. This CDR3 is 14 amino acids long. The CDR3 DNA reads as TGTGCCAGCAGTTTAGGACAGAAGTACTATGGCTACACCTTC. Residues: CASSLGQKYYGYTF.

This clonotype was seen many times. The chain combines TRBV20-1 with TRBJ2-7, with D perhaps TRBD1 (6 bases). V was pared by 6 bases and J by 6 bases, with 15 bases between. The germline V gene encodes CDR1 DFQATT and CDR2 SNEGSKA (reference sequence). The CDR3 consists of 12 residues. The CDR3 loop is CSAGDQGPEQYF. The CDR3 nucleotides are TGCAGTGCGGGAGATCAGGGGCCCGAGCAGTACTTC.

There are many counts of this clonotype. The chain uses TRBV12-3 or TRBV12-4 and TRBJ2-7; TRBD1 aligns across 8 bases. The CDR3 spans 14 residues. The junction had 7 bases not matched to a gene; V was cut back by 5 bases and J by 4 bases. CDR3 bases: TGTGCCAGCAGTCCTGACAGGGGACGTTACGAGCAGTACTTC. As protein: CASSPDRGRYEQYF.